The source of this TCR beta chain is a study of T cell clonality in common variable immunodeficiency (dated by TCRdb to 2013 to 2016). Including the terminal cysteine and phenylalanine, the CDR3 comprises 15 residues. Sequencing covers 36 bases of the CDR3, shown here with the frame starting at base 1. V and J are trimmed by 3 bases and 2 bases, and the gene matches miss 4 bases of the junction. The germline V gene (reference sequence) specifies LNHDA as CDR1 and SQIVND as CDR2. CVID samples and control samples contributed equivalent amounts of genomic DNA as sequencing input. For every sample, a 60 bp segment covering the rearranged TCRbeta CDR3 region was amplified and then sequenced. The immunoSEQ assay, a bias-corrected multiplex PCR combined with high-throughput sequencing, was used to amplify TCRbeta. The study's processing was this. Every unique nucleotide sequence counted as a clone and was annotated with V, D and J genes, copy number and frequency. Sequences were labeled productive if in frame, and non-productive if out of frame or containing stop codons. As previously described, clonality was computed from Shannon's entropy. The predicted amino acid sequences of productive clones were used to derive mean CDR3 Kyte-Doolittle hydropathy. Scaled V gene usage was hierarchically clustered using Manhattan distance and complete linkage with the R hclust function. To assess clone sharing by CDR3 amino acid sequence, 12 repertoires per group were resampled over 100 rounds. The repertoires were searched for around 70 published EBV-specific and fewer than 250 published CMV-specific TCRbeta sequences. After two CVID samples that produced fewer than 10,000 sequences were dropped from the analysis, 42 CVID repertoires remained. TCRdb took over this immuneACCESS table, retaining in-frame rearrangements with V and J assigned. Such tables are incomplete; in checked studies, under half of the missing clones stem from an unresolved V gene, and the remainder is unexplained. V, J and clone size reflect that table, while D and trimming were determined from the DNA. The table for this sample lists around 34,000 clones, none of them counted only once. The ten largest clones take up 0.95% of the sample.

Overall study results and their limits: According to the authors, figuring out what caused the increased clonality in CVID would require sequencing the repertoires of T cell subpopulations. TCRbeta clonality was higher in CVID subjects than in healthy controls (t-test p = 0.018), and the increase was most characteristic of about a third of subjects. Even though DNA input was the same, control samples had an average of around 75,000 unique sequences each, compared with approximately 32,000 in CVID samples. CVID subjects shared fewer TCRbeta clones with each other than healthy controls did (p < 0.0001). Fewer deletions and N-nucleotide insertions were reportedly observed in CVID TCRbeta sequences, and highly modified clones with 13 or more V deletions were reportedly absent from CVID TCRbeta sequences. Correlations between repertoire features and clinical complications were limited by patient heterogeneity within the CVID cohort.

This clone was seen more than once but under ten times. The specificity of this receptor is unknown. The read finishes 3 residues shy of the CDR3 end, and the germline J gene is used to complete it. Both CVID patients and healthy controls were predominantly of Caucasian heritage. Heparinized peripheral whole blood samples of about 4.5 to 8 ml were collected from each donor. TCRbeta CDR3 repertoires were sequenced from genomic DNA of adults with common variable immune deficiency (CVID) and healthy adult controls. There were about 22 healthy adult volunteers in the control group (around twelve female and around ten male), ranging in age from about 23 to 70 years, with a mean age of around 33. Diluted blood was subjected to density centrifugation over Hypaque 1077 or Ficoll-Paque for isolation of peripheral blood mononuclear cells. Unsorted mononuclear cells served as the source of genomic DNA, which was extracted either by Qiagen column purification or by a centrifugation-based method.

This TCR was recovered from a person aged 18 to 70 in good health. Input material: peripheral blood mononuclear cells. This receptor chain uses TRBV19 and TRBJ2-1; TRBD1 matches 7 bases in the middle. The CDR3 has the sequence CASSIFQGAYNEQFF. CDR3 bases read: TGTGCCAGTAGTATTTTTCAGGGGGCCTACAATGAG.